This T cell receptor beta chain was sequenced during a study of T cell responses to AZD1222 COVID-19 vaccine. General study results and limits: Reportedly, nearly half of unique spike TCRs recognized epitopes outside B.1.351/B.1.1.7 mutations. The study sampled repertoires only after the peak T cell response. The donor group comprised mostly white British people and more females; the analysis possibly underestimated clonal diversity. CD4 TCRs associated with vaccination spanned spike, dominating at 160-218 and 743-854.

As to this clone: The antigen is not known.

Germline V lookup: CDR1 SGHDT, CDR2 YYEEEE. The CDR3 contains 14 residues. V shed 4 bases and J shed 0 bases, with 10 bases lying between them. Generated by immunoSEQ multiplex PCR, the TCRdb table keeps only in-frame clones and is missing some. The sample lists about 86,000 clones, approximately 89% seen once, with about 2% in the top ten. The gene calls are TRBV5-6 and TRBJ1-1; D is ambiguous. Sequenced here: peripheral blood, sampled on day 0 of AZD1222 vaccination. This receptor was taken from an adult in good health. CDR3 sequence reads: CASSPRLLNTEAFF. In nucleotides, the CDR3 is TGTGCCAGCAGCCCCCGGCTTTTGAACACTGAAGCTTTCTTT.